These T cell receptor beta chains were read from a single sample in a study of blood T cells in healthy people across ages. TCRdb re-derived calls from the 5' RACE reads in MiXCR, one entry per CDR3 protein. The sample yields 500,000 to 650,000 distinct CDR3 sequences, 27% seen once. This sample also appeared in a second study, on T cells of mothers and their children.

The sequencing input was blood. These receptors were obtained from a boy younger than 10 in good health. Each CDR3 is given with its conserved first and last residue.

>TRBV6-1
CASSEWQGAYEQYF
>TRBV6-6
CASKGGASDEQFF
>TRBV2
CASSEGGGTYEQYF
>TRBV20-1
CSARGTVVYNEQFF
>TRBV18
CASSQTGSSGGANVLTF
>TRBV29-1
CSVEASNRNGYTF
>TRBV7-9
CASTPTSGSYEQYF
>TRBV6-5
CASRFQGGYEQYF
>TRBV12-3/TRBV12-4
CASSLGSREKLFF
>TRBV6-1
CASDPGLSNQPQHF
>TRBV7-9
CVSTNNRGSEAFF
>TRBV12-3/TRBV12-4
CASSFQGSNEKLFF
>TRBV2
CASSEGGSRSYNEQFF
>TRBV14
CASSQDGTSGSYEQYF
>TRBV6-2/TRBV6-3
CASSRQGPSYEQYF
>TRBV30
CAWSWQGGGGYTF
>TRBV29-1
CSVDDRGWETQYF
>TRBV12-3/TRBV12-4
CASSSRDSGYAFF
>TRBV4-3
CASSPDLYYEQYF
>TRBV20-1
CSASGTAYGYTF
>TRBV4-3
CASSQGTVKMNTEAFF
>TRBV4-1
CASSKRGSETQYF
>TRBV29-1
CSVEGGLAGSYEQYF
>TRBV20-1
CSATPTGEQETQYF
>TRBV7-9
CASSPPTSGRGNEQFF
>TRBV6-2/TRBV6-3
CASSYSPRRGFNYGYTF
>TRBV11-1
CASSPTGVAWPTPSQQETQYF
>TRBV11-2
CASSPGQDKNTEAFF
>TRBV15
CATSRDLFGGRVGETQYF
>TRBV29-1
CSGALAEGTDTQYF
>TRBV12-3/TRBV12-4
CASSPGTSGSGSYNEQFF
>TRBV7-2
CASTPAGGKYNEQFF
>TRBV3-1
CASSRRRLGEETQYF
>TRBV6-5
CASSQMGPGETQYF
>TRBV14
CASSQGARRGGYTF
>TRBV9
CASSVVGPIAGTDTQYF
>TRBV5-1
CASSSGQAYNSPLHF